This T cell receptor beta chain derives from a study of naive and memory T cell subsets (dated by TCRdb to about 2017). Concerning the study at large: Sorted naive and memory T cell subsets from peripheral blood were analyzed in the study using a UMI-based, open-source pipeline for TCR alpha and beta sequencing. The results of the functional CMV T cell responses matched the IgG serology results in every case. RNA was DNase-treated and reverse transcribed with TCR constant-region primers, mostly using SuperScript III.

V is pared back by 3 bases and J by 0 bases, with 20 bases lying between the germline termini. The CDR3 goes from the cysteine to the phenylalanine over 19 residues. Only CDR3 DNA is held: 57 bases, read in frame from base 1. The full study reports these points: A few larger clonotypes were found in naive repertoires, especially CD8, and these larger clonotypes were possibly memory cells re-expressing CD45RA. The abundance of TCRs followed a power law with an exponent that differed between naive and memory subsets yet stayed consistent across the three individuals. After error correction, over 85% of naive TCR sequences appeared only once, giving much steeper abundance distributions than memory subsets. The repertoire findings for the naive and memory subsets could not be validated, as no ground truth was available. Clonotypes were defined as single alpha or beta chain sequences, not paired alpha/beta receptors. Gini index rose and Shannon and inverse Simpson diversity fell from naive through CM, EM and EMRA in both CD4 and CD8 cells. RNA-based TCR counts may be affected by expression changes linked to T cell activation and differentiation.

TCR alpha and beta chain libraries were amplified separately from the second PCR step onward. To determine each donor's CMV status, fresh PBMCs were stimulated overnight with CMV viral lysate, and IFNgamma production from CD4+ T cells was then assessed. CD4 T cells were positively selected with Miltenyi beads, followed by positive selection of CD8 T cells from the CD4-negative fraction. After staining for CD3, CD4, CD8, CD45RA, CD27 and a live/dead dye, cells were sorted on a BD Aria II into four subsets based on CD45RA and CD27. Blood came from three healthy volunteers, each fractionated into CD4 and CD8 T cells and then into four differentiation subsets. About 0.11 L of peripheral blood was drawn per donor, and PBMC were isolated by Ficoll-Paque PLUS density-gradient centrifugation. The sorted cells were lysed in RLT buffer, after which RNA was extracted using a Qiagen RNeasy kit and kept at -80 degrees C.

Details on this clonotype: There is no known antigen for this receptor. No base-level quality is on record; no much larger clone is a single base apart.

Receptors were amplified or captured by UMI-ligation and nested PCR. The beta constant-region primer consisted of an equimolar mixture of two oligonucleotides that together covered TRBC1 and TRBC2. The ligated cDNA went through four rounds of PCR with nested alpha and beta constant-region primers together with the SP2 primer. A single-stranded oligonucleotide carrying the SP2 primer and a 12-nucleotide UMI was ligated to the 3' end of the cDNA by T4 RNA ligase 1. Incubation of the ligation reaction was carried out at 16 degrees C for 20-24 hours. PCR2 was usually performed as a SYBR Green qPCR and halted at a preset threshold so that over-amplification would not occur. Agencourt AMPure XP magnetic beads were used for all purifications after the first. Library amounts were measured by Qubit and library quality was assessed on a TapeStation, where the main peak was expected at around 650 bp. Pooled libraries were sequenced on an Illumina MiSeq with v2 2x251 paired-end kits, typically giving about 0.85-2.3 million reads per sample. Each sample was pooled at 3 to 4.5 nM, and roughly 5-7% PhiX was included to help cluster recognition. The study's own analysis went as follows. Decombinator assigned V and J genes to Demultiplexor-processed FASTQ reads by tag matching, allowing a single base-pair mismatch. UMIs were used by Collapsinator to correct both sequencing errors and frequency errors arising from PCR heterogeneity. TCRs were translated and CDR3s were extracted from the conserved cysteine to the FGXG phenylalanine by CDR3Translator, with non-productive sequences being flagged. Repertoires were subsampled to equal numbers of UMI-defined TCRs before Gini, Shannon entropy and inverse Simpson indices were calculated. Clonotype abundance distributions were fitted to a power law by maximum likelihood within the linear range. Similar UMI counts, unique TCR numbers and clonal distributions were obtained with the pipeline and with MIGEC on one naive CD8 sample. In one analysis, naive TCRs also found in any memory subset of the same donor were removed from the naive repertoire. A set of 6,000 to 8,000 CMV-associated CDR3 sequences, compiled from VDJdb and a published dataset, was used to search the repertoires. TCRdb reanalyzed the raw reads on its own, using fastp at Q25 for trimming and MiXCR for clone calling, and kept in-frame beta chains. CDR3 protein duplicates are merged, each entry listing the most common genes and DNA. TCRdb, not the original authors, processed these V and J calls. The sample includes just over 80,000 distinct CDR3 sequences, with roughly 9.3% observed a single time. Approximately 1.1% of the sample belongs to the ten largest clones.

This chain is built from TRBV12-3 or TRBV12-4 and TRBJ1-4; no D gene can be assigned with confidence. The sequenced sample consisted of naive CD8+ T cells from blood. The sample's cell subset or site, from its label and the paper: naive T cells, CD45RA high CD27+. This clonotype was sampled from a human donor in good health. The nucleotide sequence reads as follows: TGTGCCAGCAGTTTTGGTAGCGGACTTACCGTTGCAACTAATGAAAAACTGTTTTTT. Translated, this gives CASSFGSGLTVATNEKLFF.